These 8 T cell receptor beta chains were all obtained from the same sample, sequenced in a study of T cell responses to AZD1222 COVID-19 vaccine. This table comes from immunoSEQ multiplex PCR, and its TCRdb copy is limited to in-frame clones, with some not included. The sample includes around 70,000 clones, around 90% of them seen just once. The material sequenced was peripheral blood, taken 28 days after the second AZD1222 dose. These TCRs come from an adult who received the AZD1222 COVID-19 vaccine.

Remarks on this clone: One junction end does not reproduce the germline sequence, and a read error may be involved. The V call is TRBV6-2 or TRBV6-3, the J call TRBJ1-5; the D gene is possibly TRBD1 (6 bases). The CDR3 consists of 11 residues. Germline assignment: CDR1 MNHEY and CDR2 SVGEGT. CDR3 nucleotide sequence: TGTGCCAGCAGCAACGGGGGGCCCCCGCATTTT. Amino acids: CASSNGGPPHF.

The genes are TRBV14 and TRBJ2-7; TRBD1 matches at 8 bases. Germline V lookup: CDR1 SGHDN, CDR2 FVKESK. This CDR3 is 17 amino acids long. V dropped 0 bases and J dropped 3; count of bases not matched to a gene: 10. Here the CDR3 reads CASSQDTPGQVLYEQYF. The CDR3 bases are TGTGCCAGCAGCCAAGATACCCCGGGACAGGTCCTCTACGAGCAGTACTTC.

V and J are TRBV5-4 and TRBJ1-1; the D gene is possibly TRBD1 (6 bases). This CDR3 has 15 amino acids. Per germline, CDR1 SGHNT and CDR2 YYREEE (reference sequence). Trimming cost V 4 bases and J 3 bases, with 16 bases left between them. Here the CDR3 DNA reads TGTGCCAGCAGCATGGGGGCCACAGCAGACACTGAAGCTTTCTTT. Amino acids: CASSMGATADTEAFF.

This chain links TRBV18 with TRBJ2-2; D possibly corresponds to TRBD2 (5 bases). The CDR3 has 14 residues. Germline-derived CDR1 and CDR2 are KGHSH and LQKENI. The V end was cut by 4 bases, the J end by 3 bases, with 9 bases between. The CDR3 region has the DNA TGTGCCAGCTCACGAGGGAGTCACACCGGGGAGCTGTTTTTT. As protein: CASSRGSHTGELFF.

The chain employs TRBV5-4 and TRBJ1-3, with a weak D call TRBD1 (5 bases). Trimming pared 4 bases from V and 0 bases from J, leaving 17 bases between. Germline loops: CDR1 SGHNT, CDR2 YYREEE (reference sequence). CDR3 length: 17 amino acids. The CDR3, as DNA: TGTGCCAGCAGCCCCGGGGGTCGGGACCTCTCTGGAAACACCATATATTTT. This codes for CASSPGGRDLSGNTIYF.

CDR3: CAFPSDRNYGYTF. For the CDR3, the DNA is TGTGCCTTCCCGTCGGACAGGAACTATGGCTACACCTTC. The rearrangement uses TRBV30 and TRBJ1-2; 7 bases line up with TRBD1. After removal of 7 bases from V and 2 bases from J, the junction contained 7 bases not matched to a gene. The CDR3 consists of 13 residues. Germline CDR1 GTSNPN, CDR2 SVGIG (reference sequence). Full variable domain (rest looked up from reference TRBV30 and TRBJ1-2): SQTIHQWPATLVQPVGSPLSLECTVEGTSNPNLYWYRQAAGRGLQLLFYSVGIGQISSEVPQNLSASRPQDRQFILSSKKLLLSDSGFYLCAFPSDRNYGYTFGSGTRLTVV.

The chain is built from TRBV5-1 and TRBJ2-2; TRBD2 matches 13 bases. After removal of 1 base from V and 6 bases from J, the junction contained 0 bases not matched to a gene. Germline V CDR1 and CDR2: SGHRS, YFSETQ. The CDR3 totals 15 residues. This chain's CDR3 is CASSLTSGRAGELFF. The CDR3 region has the DNA TGCGCCAGCAGCTTGACTAGCGGGAGGGCCGGGGAGCTGTTTTTT.

The CDR3 DNA reads TGCAGTGCTGGGACAGGGGATGGCTACACCTTC. Translated, it gives CSAGTGDGYTF. The J gene is TRBJ1-2, the V gene TRBV20-1; 10 nucleotides match TRBD1. CDR3 length equals 11 residues. Germline-derived CDR1 and CDR2 are DFQATT and SNEGSKA (reference sequence). Unmatched junction bases numbered 0, after V lost 5 bases and J lost 6 bases.